The 9 T cell receptor beta chains below come from one sample, sequenced in a study of Ad26.COV2.S vaccination and SARS-CoV-2 variants. Treatment given: some 20 received Ad26.COV2.S at low or high dose, single or two shots; roughly five received placebo; per-sample allocation not given. Collection of the samples took place on day 63 after the first injection of vaccine or placebo. Some clones are missing from TCRdb's copy, which holds only in-frame ones; the method was immunoSEQ multiplex PCR. The data hold about 350,000 clones, with about 86% observed a single time. This specimen was peripheral blood, taken in a trial of Ad26.COV2.S vaccine versus placebo. Every receptor here comes from a person aged 18 to 59 who received the Ad26.COV2.S COVID-19 vaccine or a placebo.

The chain carries TRBV5-1 and TRBJ1-1; no definite D call. CDR1 and CDR2 (germline): SGHRS, YFSETQ. V lost 0 bases to trimming and J lost 0 bases, with 3 bases between them. The length of the CDR3 is 13 residues. CDR3 loop: CASSLGLNTEAFF. The CDR3 DNA reads TGCGCCAGCAGCTTGGGACTGAACACTGAAGCTTTCTTT.

V is TRBV5-6 and J is TRBJ1-2; no reliable D call. The CDR3 runs to 11 residues. Germline V CDR1 and CDR2: SGHDT, YYEEEE. V lost 7 bases to trimming and J lost 2 bases, with 6 bases between them. In nucleotides, the CDR3 is TGTGCCAGCCGCAGGAACTATGGCTACACCTTC. As protein: CASRRNYGYTF. Looking up the rest from reference TRBV5-6 and TRBJ1-2 gives the full variable domain: DAGVTQSPTHLIKTRGQQVTLRCSPKSGHDTVSWYQQALGQGPQFIFQYYEEEERQRGNFPDRFSGHQFPNYSSELNVNALLLGDSALYLCASRRNYGYTFGSGTRLTVV.

The chain uses TRBV15 and TRBJ1-2, with D unclear. V was pared by 1 base and J by 7 bases, with 10 bases between. Germline CDR1 reads LNHNV; CDR2 reads YYDKDF (reference sequence). The CDR3 runs to 13 residues. The CDR3 sequence: CATSRGAASGYTF. CDR3 DNA: TGTGCCACCAGCAGAGGGGCAGCCTCTGGCTACACCTTC. Combining the CDR3 with reference TRBV15 and TRBJ1-2 gives the whole variable domain DAMVIQNPRYQVTQFGKPVTLSCSQTLNHNVMYWYQQKSSQAPKLLFHYYDKDFNNEADTPDNFQSRRPNTSFCFLDIRSPGLGDTAMYLCATSRGAASGYTFGSGTRLTVV.

CDR3 in amino acids: CASSPGGGQENTEAFF. The CDR3 DNA reads TGTGCCAGCAGCCCAGGGGGGGGACAGGAAAACACTGAAGCTTTCTTT. This sequence joins TRBV7-9 and TRBJ1-1; 8 positions agree with TRBD1. V lost 5 bases to trimming and J lost 2 bases; unmatched junction nucleotides: 10. Germline-derived CDR1 and CDR2 are SEHNR and FQNEAQ (reference sequence). The CDR3 spans 16 residues.

V usage is TRBV6-6 and J usage is TRBJ2-2; D gene ambiguous. V lost 6 bases to trimming and J lost 7 bases, with 15 bases between them. The CDR3 consists of 14 residues. Germline CDR1 reads MNHNY; CDR2 reads SVGAGI (reference sequence). The CDR3 DNA is TGTGCCAGCAGCACAAATGGGGTGTACGGGGAGCTGTTTTTT. Residues: CASSTNGVYGELFF.

The V and J genes are TRBV28 and TRBJ1-5; 11 nucleotides agree with TRBD1. V dropped 4 bases and J dropped 3; count of bases not matched to a gene: 2. The CDR3 has 15 amino acids. Germline lookup yields CDR1 MDHEN and CDR2 SYDVKM. Here the CDR3 DNA reads TGTGCCAGCAGTTCGGGACAGGGGGACAATCAGCCCCAGCATTTT. It specifies CASSSGQGDNQPQHF. Full variable domain (rest looked up from reference TRBV28 and TRBJ1-5): DVKVTQSSRYLVKRTGEKVFLECVQDMDHENMFWYRQDPGLGLRLIYFSYDVKMKEKGDIPEGYSVSREKKERFSLILESASTNQTSMYLCASSSGQGDNQPQHFGDGTRLSIL.

The rearrangement links TRBV5-4 to TRBJ2-2; possible D gene TRBD2, 6 bases. V lost 1 base and J 4 bases, leaving 23 bases between the germline ends. This CDR3 is 19 amino acids long. Germline V gene lookup returns CDR1 SGHNT and CDR2 YYREEE (reference sequence). CDR3 sequence reads: CASSLSSGDAWGRTGELFF. CDR3 DNA: TGTGCCAGCAGCTTGAGTAGCGGTGACGCCTGGGGTCGCACCGGGGAGCTGTTTTTT.

The chain couples TRBV4-3 to TRBJ1-2, with TRBD1 matching over 9 bases. After removal of 0 bases from V and 0 bases from J, the junction contained 11 bases not matched to a gene. Germline V gene lookup returns CDR1 LGHNA and CDR2 YSLEER. This CDR3 has 19 residues. This CDR3 reads CASSQDLWDRVFSNYGYTF. The CDR3 bases are TGCGCCAGCAGCCAAGATTTATGGGACAGGGTATTCTCTAACTATGGCTACACCTTC.

This chain joins TRBV6-2 or TRBV6-3 and TRBJ2-7, with D perhaps assigned TRBD1 or TRBD2 (6 bases each). V lost 1 base and J 6 bases, leaving 10 bases between the germline ends. This CDR3 region has 13 residues. CDR1 MNHEY and CDR2 SVGEGT come from the germline V gene. The CDR3 DNA reads TGTGCCAGCAGTTACTGGGGGGCAAGCGAGCAGTACTTC. This codes for CASSYWGASEQYF.